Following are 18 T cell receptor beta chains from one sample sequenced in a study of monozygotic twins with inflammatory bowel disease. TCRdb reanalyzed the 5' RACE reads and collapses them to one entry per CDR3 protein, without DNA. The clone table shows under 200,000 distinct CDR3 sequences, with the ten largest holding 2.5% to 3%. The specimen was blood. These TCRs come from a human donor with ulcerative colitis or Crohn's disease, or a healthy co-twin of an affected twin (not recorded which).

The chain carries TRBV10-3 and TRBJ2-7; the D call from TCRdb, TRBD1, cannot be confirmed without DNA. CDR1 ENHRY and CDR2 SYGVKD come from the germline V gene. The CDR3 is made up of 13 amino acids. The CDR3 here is CAITPATGYEQYF.

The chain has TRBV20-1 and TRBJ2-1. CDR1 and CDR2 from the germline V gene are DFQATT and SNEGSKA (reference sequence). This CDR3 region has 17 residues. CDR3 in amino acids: CSARARPNFGSYNEQFF.

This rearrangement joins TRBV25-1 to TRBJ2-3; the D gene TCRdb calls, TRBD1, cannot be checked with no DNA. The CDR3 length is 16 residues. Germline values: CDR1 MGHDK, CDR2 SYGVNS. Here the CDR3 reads CASGGTGEAFTDTQYF.

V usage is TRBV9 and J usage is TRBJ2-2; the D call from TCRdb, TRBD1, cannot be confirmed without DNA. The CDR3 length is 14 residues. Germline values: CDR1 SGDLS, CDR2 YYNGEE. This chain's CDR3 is CASSTWDRAGELFF.

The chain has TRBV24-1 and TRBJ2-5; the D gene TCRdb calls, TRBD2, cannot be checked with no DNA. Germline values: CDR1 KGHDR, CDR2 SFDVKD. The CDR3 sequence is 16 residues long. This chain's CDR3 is CATSDKLAGVQETQYF.

The CDR3 is CASSMRTPAGNEQFF. This rearrangement joins TRBV19 to TRBJ2-1; TCRdb's D gene call, TRBD1, goes unchecked for lack of DNA. This CDR3 region has 15 residues. Per germline, CDR1 LNHDA and CDR2 SQIVND (reference sequence).

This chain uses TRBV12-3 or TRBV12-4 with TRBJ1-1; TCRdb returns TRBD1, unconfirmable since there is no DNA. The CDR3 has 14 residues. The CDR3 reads CASIFRGGHTEAFF.

The CDR3 sequence: CATSRDRQGETQYF. This sequence joins TRBV15 and TRBJ2-5; the TCRdb D gene call, TRBD1, has no DNA to confirm it. This CDR3 has 14 amino acids. Germline loops: CDR1 LNHNV, CDR2 YYDKDF (reference sequence).

The chain's CDR3 is CATARGGPNTEAFF. The chain carries TRBV15 and TRBJ1-1; the D call from TCRdb, TRBD1, cannot be confirmed without DNA. The CDR3 loop spans 14 amino acids. Germline V lookup: CDR1 LNHNV, CDR2 YYDKDF (reference sequence).

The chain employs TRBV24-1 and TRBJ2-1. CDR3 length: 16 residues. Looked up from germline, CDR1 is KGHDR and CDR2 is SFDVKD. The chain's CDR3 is CATSDLGQGPYNEQFF.

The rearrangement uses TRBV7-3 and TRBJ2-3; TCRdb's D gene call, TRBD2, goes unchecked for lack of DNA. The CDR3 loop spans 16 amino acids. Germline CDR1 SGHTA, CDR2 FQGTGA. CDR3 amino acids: CASSSPGLAGGDTQYF.

The CDR3 sequence is CASSPTGGVFNSPLHF. The chain carries TRBV7-8 and TRBJ1-6; TCRdb's D call of TRBD1 is untestable without DNA. The CDR3 runs to 16 residues. Germline CDR1 reads SGHVS; CDR2 reads FQNEAQ. Full variable domain (outside the CDR3, taken from reference TRBV7-8 and TRBJ1-6): GAGVSQSPRYKVAKRGQDVALRCDPISGHVSLFWYQQALGQGPEFLTYFQNEAQLDKSGLPSDRFFAERPEGSVSTLKIQRTQQEDSAVYLCASSPTGGVFNSPLHFGNGTRLTVT.

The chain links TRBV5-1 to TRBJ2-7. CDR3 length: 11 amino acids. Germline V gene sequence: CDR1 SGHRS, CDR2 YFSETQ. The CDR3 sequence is CASSLETEQYF.

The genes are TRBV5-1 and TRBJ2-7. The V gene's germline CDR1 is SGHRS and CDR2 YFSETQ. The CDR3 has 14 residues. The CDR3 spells CASSLGGSSYEQYF.

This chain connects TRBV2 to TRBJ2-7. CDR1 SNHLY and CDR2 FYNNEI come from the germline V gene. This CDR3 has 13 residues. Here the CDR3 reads CASSVGGSYEQYF.

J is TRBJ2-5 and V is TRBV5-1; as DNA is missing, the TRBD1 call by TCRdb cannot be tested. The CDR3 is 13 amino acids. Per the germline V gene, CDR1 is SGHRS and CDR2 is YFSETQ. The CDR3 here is CASSLESLGQQYF.

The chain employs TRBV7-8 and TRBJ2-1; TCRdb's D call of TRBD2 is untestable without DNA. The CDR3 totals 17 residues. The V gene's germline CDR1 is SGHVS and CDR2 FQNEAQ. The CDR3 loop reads CASSPSGALFSYNEQFF. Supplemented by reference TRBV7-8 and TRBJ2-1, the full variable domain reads GAGVSQSPRYKVAKRGQDVALRCDPISGHVSLFWYQQALGQGPEFLTYFQNEAQLDKSGLPSDRFFAERPEGSVSTLKIQRTQQEDSAVYLCASSPSGALFSYNEQFFGPGTRLTVL.

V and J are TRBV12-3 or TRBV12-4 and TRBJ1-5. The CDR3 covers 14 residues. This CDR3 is CASSLSISNQPQHF.